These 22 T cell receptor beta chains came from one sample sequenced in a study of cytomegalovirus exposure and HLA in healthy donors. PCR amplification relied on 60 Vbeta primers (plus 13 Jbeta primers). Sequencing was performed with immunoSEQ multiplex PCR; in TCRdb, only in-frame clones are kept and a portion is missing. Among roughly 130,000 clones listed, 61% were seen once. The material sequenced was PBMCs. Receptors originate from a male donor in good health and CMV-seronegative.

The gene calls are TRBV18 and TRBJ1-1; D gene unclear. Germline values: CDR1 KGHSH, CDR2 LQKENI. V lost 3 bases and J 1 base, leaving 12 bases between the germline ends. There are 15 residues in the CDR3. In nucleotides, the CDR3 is TGTGCCAGCTCACCGCCCTCGGGTCCGAACACTGAAGCTTTCTTT. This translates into CASSPPSGPNTEAFF.

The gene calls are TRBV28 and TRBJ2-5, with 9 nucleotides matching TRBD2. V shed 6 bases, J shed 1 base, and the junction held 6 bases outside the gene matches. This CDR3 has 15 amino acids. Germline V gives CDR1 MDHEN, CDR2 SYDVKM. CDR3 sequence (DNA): TGTGCCAGCAGAGGGGGTAGCGGGGGCCAAGAGACCCAGTACTTC. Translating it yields CASRGGSGGQETQYF.

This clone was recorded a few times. CDR3 region: CATSRGRGKLGETQYF. CDR3 nucleotide sequence: TGTGCCACCAGCAGAGGAAGGGGCAAGCTAGGGGAGACCCAGTACTTC. The chain employs TRBV15 and TRBJ2-5; possible D gene TRBD1, 5 bases. The germline CDR1 and CDR2 sequences are LNHNV and YYDKDF (reference sequence). The CDR3 loop spans 16 amino acids. V shed 1 base and J shed 5 bases, with 17 bases lying between them.

CDR3 DNA sequence: TGTGCCAGCAACCCGGGGGAGACTAATGAAAAACTGTTTTTT. Translating gives CASNPGETNEKLFF. The V call is TRBV2, the J call TRBJ1-4; a possible D gene is TRBD1 (5 bases). This CDR3 spans 14 amino acids. V lost 7 bases and J 2 bases, leaving 11 bases between the germline ends. Germline assignment: CDR1 SNHLY and CDR2 FYNNEI.

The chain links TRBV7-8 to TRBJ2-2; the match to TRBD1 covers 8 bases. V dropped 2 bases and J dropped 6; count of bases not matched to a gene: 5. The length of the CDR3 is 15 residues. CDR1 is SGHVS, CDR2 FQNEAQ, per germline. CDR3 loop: CASSLWDRSSGELFF. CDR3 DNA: TGTGCCAGCAGCTTATGGGACAGGTCTTCCGGGGAGCTGTTTTTT.

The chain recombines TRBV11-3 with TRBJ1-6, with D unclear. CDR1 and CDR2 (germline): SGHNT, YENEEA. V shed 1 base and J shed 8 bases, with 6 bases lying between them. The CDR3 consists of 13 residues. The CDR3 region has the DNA TGTGCCAGCAGCTTAGGGCTGCATTCACCCCTCCACTTT. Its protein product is CASSLGLHSPLHF.

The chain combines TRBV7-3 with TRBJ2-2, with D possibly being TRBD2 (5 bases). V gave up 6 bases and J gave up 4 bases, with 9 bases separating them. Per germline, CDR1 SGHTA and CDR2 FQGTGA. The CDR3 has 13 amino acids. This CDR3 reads CASRPSGTGELFF. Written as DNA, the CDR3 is TGTGCCAGCAGGCCCAGCGGCACCGGGGAGCTGTTTTTT.

This CDR3 is CASSPTGYNQPQHF. DNA for the CDR3: TGTGCCAGCAGTCCTACAGGATACAATCAGCCCCAGCATTTT. The chain combines TRBV6-5 with TRBJ1-5, with TRBD1 as a possible D gene (5 bases). V lost 5 bases, J lost 3 bases, and 11 bases lay in between. The CDR3 sequence is 14 residues long. The germline CDR1 and CDR2 sequences are MNHEY and SVGAGI.

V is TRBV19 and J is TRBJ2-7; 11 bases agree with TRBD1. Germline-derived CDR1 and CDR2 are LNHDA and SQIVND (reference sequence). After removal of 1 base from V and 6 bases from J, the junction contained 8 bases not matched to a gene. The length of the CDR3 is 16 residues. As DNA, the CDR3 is TGTGCCAGTAGTATAGCCCTCCGGACAGGGGGCGGCGAGCAGTACTTC. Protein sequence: CASSIALRTGGGEQYF.

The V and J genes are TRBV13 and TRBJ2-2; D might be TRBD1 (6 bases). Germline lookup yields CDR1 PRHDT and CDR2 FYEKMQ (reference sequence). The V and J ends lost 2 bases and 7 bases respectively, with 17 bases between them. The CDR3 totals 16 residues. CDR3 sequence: CASSLIGQGSGGELFF. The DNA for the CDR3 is TGTGCCAGCAGCTTAATCGGGCAGGGGTCGGGCGGGGAGCTGTTTTTT.

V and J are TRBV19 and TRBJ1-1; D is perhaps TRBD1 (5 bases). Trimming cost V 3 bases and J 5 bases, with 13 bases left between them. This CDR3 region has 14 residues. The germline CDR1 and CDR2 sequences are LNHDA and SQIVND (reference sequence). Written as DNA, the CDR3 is TGTGCCAGTAGTATGTTCACAGGTACGACTGAAGCTTTCTTT. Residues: CASSMFTGTTEAFF. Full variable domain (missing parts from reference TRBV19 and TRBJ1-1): DGGITQSPKYLFRKEGQNVTLSCEQNLNHDAMYWYRQDPGQGLRLIYYSQIVNDFQKGDIAEGYSVSREKKESFPLTVTSAQKNPTAFYLCASSMFTGTTEAFFGQGTRLTVV.

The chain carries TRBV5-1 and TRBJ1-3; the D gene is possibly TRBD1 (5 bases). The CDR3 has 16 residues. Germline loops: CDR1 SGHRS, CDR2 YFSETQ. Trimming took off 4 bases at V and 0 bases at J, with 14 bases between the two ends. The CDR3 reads CASSLRARLSGNTIYF. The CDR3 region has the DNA TGCGCCAGCAGCCTCAGGGCTCGCCTCTCTGGAAACACCATATATTTT.

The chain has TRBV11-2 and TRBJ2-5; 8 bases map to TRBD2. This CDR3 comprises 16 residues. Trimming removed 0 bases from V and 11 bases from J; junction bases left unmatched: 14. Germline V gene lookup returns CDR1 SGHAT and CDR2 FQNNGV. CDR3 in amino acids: CASSLDLTGGAREQYF. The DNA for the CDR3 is TGTGCCAGCAGCTTAGATCTAACGGGGGGGGCGAGGGAGCAGTACTTC.

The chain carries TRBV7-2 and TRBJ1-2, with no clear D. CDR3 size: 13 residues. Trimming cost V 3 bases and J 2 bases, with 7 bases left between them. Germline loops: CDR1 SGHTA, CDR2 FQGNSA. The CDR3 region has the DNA TGTGCCAGCAGCTTCGGGTGGAACTATGGCTACACCTTC. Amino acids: CASSFGWNYGYTF.

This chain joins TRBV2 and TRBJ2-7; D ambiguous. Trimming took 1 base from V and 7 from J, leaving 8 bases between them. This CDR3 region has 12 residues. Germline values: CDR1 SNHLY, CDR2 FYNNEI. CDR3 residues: CASSEGGPEQYF. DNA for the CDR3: TGTGCCAGCAGTGAAGGAGGCCCAGAGCAGTACTTC. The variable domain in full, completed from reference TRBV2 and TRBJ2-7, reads EPEVTQTPSHQVTQMGQEVILRCVPISNHLYFYWYRQILGQKVEFLVSFYNNEISEKSEIFDDQFSVERPDGSNFTLKIRSTKLEDSAMYFCASSEGGPEQYFGPGTRLTVT.

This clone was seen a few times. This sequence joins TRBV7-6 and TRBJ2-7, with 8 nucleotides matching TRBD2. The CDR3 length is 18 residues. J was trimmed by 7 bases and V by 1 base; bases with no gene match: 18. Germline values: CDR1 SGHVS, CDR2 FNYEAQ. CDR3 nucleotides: TGTGCCAGCAGCTTAGAAGGTCCGGGTTCGGGGGGGCGTAGGGAGCAGTACTTC. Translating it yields CASSLEGPGSGGRREQYF.

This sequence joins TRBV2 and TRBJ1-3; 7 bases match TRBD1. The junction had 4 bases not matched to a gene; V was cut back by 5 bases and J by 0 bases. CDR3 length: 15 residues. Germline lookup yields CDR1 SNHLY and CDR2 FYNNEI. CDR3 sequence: CASSPDRYSGNTIYF. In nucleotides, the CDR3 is TGTGCCAGCAGTCCGGACAGGTACTCTGGAAACACCATATATTTT.

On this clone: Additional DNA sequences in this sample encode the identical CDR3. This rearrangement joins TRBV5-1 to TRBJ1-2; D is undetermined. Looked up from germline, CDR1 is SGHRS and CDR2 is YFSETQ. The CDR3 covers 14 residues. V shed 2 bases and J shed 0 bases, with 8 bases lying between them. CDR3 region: CASSFGGTNYGYTF. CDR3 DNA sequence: TGCGCCAGCAGCTTCGGCGGGACTAACTATGGCTACACCTTC.

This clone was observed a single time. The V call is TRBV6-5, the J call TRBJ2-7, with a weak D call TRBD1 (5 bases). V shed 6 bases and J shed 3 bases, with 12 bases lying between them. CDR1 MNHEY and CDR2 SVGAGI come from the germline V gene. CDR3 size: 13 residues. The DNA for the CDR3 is TGTGCCAGCAGCACGCGCAGGGACTACGAGCAGTACTTC. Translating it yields CASSTRRDYEQYF.

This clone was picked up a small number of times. CDR3 loop: CASSFPTGTSASPLHF. The CDR3 DNA follows: TGTGCCAGCAGTTTTCCAACAGGGACCTCCGCGTCGCCCCTCCACTTT. The chain recombines TRBV28 with TRBJ1-6; possible D gene TRBD1, 6 bases. The ends were cut back, 3 bases at V and 13 bases at J, with 22 bases in the middle. This CDR3 is 16 amino acids long. CDR1 is MDHEN, CDR2 SYDVKM, per germline.

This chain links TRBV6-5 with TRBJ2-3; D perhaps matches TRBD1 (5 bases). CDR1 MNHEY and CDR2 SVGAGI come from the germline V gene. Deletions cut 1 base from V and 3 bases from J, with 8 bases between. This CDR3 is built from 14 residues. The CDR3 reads CASSYLQGTDTQYF. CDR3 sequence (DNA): TGTGCCAGCAGTTACTTGCAGGGAACAGATACGCAGTATTTT.

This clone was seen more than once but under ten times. CDR3 in amino acids: CASSPLEGASTYGYTF. CDR3 nucleotide sequence: TGTGCCAGCAGCCCCCTTGAGGGGGCGTCTACCTATGGCTACACCTTC. J is TRBJ1-2 and V is TRBV5-4; 7 positions agree with TRBD1. The V gene's germline CDR1 is SGHNT and CDR2 YYREEE (reference sequence). This CDR3 contains 16 residues. V dropped 4 bases and J dropped 4; count of bases not matched to a gene: 13.